The rows below give T cell receptor beta chains drawn from one sample of a study of identical twins' blood T cells. From the 5' RACE reads, TCRdb called clonotypes with MiXCR, one entry per CDR3 protein. The sample records 300,000 to 450,000 distinct CDR3 sequences, approximately 30% being singletons. The sample was PBMCs. The receptors shown here come from a woman between 18 and 55 years old in good health. Each CDR3 is given with its conserved first and last residue. D genes are given only for firm matches. Where a row states a size, it is once, few, many or the class of an expanded clone; other rows omit it.

D	V	size	J	DNA	CDR3
NA	TRBV29-1	many	TRBJ2-5	TGCAGCGTTAGCCAGGGTTCGGAGACCCAGTACTTC	CSVSQGSETQYF
TRBD2	TRBV5-1	NA	TRBJ2-4	TGCGCCAGCAGCTTGGATAGCGGGATAGGCAAAAACATTCAGTACTTC	CASSLDSGIGKNIQYF
NA	TRBV2	many	TRBJ1-5	TGTGCCAGCAGTGACAGGGAAAATCAGCCCCAGCATTTT	CASSDRENQPQHF
NA	TRBV14	many	TRBJ2-4	TGTGCCAGCAGCCAGGGAAACATTCAGTACTTC	CASSQGNIQYF
NA	TRBV7-2	few	TRBJ2-7	TGTGCCAGCAGCTTAGCCAGGATTCCCGTTTACGAGCAGTACTTC	CASSLARIPVYEQYF
NA	TRBV21-1	many	TRBJ1-1	TGTGCCAGCAGCAGGTGGGACACAGAACAAGCTTTCTTT	CASSRWDTEQAFF
TRBD2	TRBV5-1	NA	TRBJ2-1	TGCGCCAGCAGCTCCCCTGGCGGGAGTTCCTACAATGAGCAGTTCTTC	CASSSPGGSSYNEQFF
NA	TRBV20-1	few	TRBJ1-6	TGCAGTATAATGACCGGGACAACTAATTCACCCCTCCACTTT	CSIMTGTTNSPLHF
TRBD1	TRBV9	few	TRBJ2-1	TGTGCCAGCAGCACCGGGACAGAACCCTACAATGAGCAGTTCTTC	CASSTGTEPYNEQFF
NA	TRBV29-1	NA	TRBJ2-6	TGCAGCGTTTCTTCAGGGGCCAACGTCCTGACTTTC	CSVSSGANVLTF
TRBD1	TRBV6-5	NA	TRBJ2-2	TGTGCCAGCAGTGACAGGGCAGCCTCAATCGGGGAGCTGTTTTTT	CASSDRAASIGELFF
NA	TRBV6-5	few	TRBJ1-1	TGTGCCAGCAGTTACTCGGGGACCTCGAACACTGAAGCTTTCTTT	CASSYSGTSNTEAFF
NA	TRBV15	few	TRBJ2-7	TGTGCCACCAGCAGTCACAGCTACGAGCAGTACTTC	CATSSHSYEQYF
NA	TRBV28	NA	TRBJ1-1	TGTGCCAGCAGATCATTCGAGGGAGGAGCTTTCTTT	CASRSFEGGAFF
NA	TRBV11-2	once	TRBJ2-1	TGTGCCAGCAGCCTAGGAGGGTATTTGGTCCCTGAGCAGTTCTTC	CASSLGGYLVPEQFF
NA	TRBV11-2	once	TRBJ1-2	TGTGCCGGCAGCTTAGCAGGAGGGGATGGCTATGGCTACACCTTC	CAGSLAGGDGYGYTF
NA	TRBV3-1	few	TRBJ2-7	TGTGCCAGCAGCCAAGGGACTATCTCCTACGAGCAGTACTTC	CASSQGTISYEQYF
NA	TRBV11-2	few	TRBJ1-1	TGTGCCAGCAGCTCCCTACGGAGGGCTTTCTTT	CASSSLRRAFF